The 26 T cell receptor beta chains below were found in one sample sequenced in a study of CD4+ T cells in melanoma. TCRdb's table, derived via immunoSEQ multiplex PCR, lists solely in-frame clones and lacks some. The sample lists about 140,000 clones, 85% to 95% occurring once. The receptor source for this set is a human donor with melanoma.

V is TRBV6-5 and J is TRBJ2-2; TRBD2 matches 8 bases. The CDR3 runs to 15 residues. The germline CDR1 and CDR2 sequences are MNHEY and SVGAGI. J lost 4 bases, V lost 7 bases, and 8 bases had no gene match. The CDR3 DNA reads as TGTGCCAGCACCGACGGGGGGGTCGTCACCGGGGAGCTGTTTTTT. Residues: CASTDGGVVTGELFF.

This clone was counted once. The V and J genes are TRBV7-3 and TRBJ2-2; D is perhaps TRBD2 (7 bases). The CDR3 length is 15 residues. The V and J ends lost 2 bases and 3 bases respectively, with 10 bases between them. Germline values: CDR1 SGHTA, CDR2 FQGTGA. CDR3 bases: TGTGCCAGCAGCTTAGGGGGGGGCGACACCGGGGAGCTGTTTTTT. This sequence encodes CASSLGGGDTGELFF.

The gene calls are TRBV6-5 and TRBJ1-1; D not resolved. The CDR3 sequence is 14 residues long. Trimming stripped 8 bases from V and 0 bases from J, with 13 bases between. The germline V gene encodes CDR1 MNHEY and CDR2 SVGAGI. In nucleotides, the CDR3 is TGTGCCAGCGGTCCCACCGCAGTGAACACTGAAGCTTTCTTT. Residues: CASGPTAVNTEAFF.

V is TRBV5-8 and J is TRBJ1-2; 7 bases agree with TRBD1. Looked up from germline, CDR1 is SGHTS and CDR2 is YDEGEE. There are 14 residues in the CDR3. V dropped 7 bases and J dropped 2; count of bases not matched to a gene: 8. The CDR3 bases are TGTGCCAGCGTCCGGGACAGTTCAAACTATGGCTACACCTTC. It yields the protein CASVRDSSNYGYTF.

This chain uses TRBV7-9 with TRBJ1-2; D is uncertain. The length of the CDR3 is 11 residues. Germline V CDR1 and CDR2: SEHNR, FQNEAQ (reference sequence). V shed 5 bases and J shed 10 bases, with 11 bases lying between them. CDR3 DNA sequence: TGTGCCAGCAGCCTACTACAGATCTACACCTTC. Translation: CASSLLQIYTF.

The chain combines TRBV30 with TRBJ1-1; 9 bases are a match to TRBD1. Trimming removed 2 bases from V and 0 bases from J; junction bases left unmatched: 7. The CDR3 is 16 residues long. CDR1 is GTSNPN and CDR2 is SVGIG in the germline V gene (reference sequence). This chain's CDR3 is CAWSRGQGFMNTEAFF. In DNA, the CDR3 is TGTGCCTGGAGTAGGGGACAGGGATTCATGAACACTGAAGCTTTCTTT. The complete variable domain, with remaining parts taken from reference TRBV30 and TRBJ1-1, reads SQTIHQWPATLVQPVGSPLSLECTVEGTSNPNLYWYRQAAGRGLQLLFYSVGIGQISSEVPQNLSASRPQDRQFILSSKKLLLSDSGFYLCAWSRGQGFMNTEAFFGQGTRLTVV.

The chain couples TRBV2 to TRBJ2-3, with TRBD2 as a possible D gene (5 bases). Germline V gives CDR1 SNHLY, CDR2 FYNNEI. The V end lost 3 bases, the J end lost 3 bases, and 10 bases lay between the germline ends. CDR3 length equals 14 residues. Here the CDR3 DNA reads TGTGCCAGCAGTGATATCGGGGTGACAGATACGCAGTATTTT. As protein: CASSDIGVTDTQYF.

This chain links TRBV5-1 with TRBJ1-1; TRBD1 matches at 10 bases. V shed 0 bases and J 4 bases; nucleotides not matched to a gene: 9. Per the germline V gene, CDR1 is SGHRS and CDR2 is YFSETQ. This CDR3 is built from 17 residues. The CDR3 DNA sequence: TGCGCCAGCAGCTTGGCGGGACAGGGGATCAGTGGCACTGAAGCTTTCTTT. The encoded protein is CASSLAGQGISGTEAFF.

V and J are TRBV13 and TRBJ2-5; TRBD2 matches 10 bases. This CDR3 is 15 amino acids long. V lost 2 bases, J lost 4 bases, and 4 bases stayed unmatched. Germline loops: CDR1 PRHDT, CDR2 FYEKMQ (reference sequence). As DNA, the CDR3 is TGTGCCAGCAGCTTAACAAGCGGGGGGGGAGAGACCCAGTACTTC. This codes for CASSLTSGGGETQYF.

Comments on this clone: The junction and the germline gene differ at one end; a read error may be behind it. The chain carries TRBV4-1 and TRBJ1-2; D might be TRBD1 (5 bases). The CDR3 spans 15 residues. In germline, CDR1 is MGHRA, CDR2 YSYEKL. The CDR3 bases are TGCGCCAGCAACCAAGATGTAGGGGACAACTATGGCTACACCTTC. The encoded protein is CASNQDVGDNYGYTF.

CDR3 in DNA: TGTGCCAGCGGCGAAACAGGGTCCGGAGATACGCAGTATTTT. This translates into CASGETGSGDTQYF. V is TRBV7-3 and J is TRBJ2-3, with a tentative D call TRBD1 (6 bases). CDR1 is SGHTA and CDR2 is FQGTGA in the germline V gene. Trimming took 8 bases from V and 5 from J, leaving 17 bases between them. The CDR3 totals 14 residues.

This clone was detected only once. The chain combines TRBV19 with TRBJ2-5; maybe TRBD1 (6 bases). V was trimmed by 5 bases and J by 2 bases, leaving 15 bases between them. The V gene's germline CDR1 is LNHDA and CDR2 SQIVND (reference sequence). This CDR3 has 15 residues. The CDR3 nucleotides are TGTGCCAGTAGTCCACGGACAGCTCCTCAAGAGACCCAGTACTTC. It translates to CASSPRTAPQETQYF.

V and J are TRBV5-1 and TRBJ2-7; TRBD2 matches at 9 bases. CDR3 length: 15 amino acids. The ends lost 5 bases at V and 2 bases at J; junction bases unmatched: 8. CDR1 and CDR2 from the germline V gene are SGHRS and YFSETQ. The CDR3 sequence: CASRTGGGVTYEQYF. The CDR3 DNA sequence: TGCGCCAGCAGGACCGGCGGGGGGGTGACCTACGAGCAGTACTTC.

V and J are TRBV2 and TRBJ2-1; 7 bases agree with TRBD1. The CDR3 totals 14 residues. The J segment lost 3 bases and the V segment lost 4 bases, leaving 3 bases of the junction unmatched. Germline V gives CDR1 SNHLY, CDR2 FYNNEI. The CDR3 DNA reads TGTGCCAGCAGTGCCGGACAGGTCTACAATGAGCAGTTCTTC. Its translation: CASSAGQVYNEQFF.

The chain couples TRBV9 to TRBJ1-6, with TRBD1 as a possible D gene (6 bases). This CDR3 has 15 amino acids. The germline gives CDR1 SGDLS, CDR2 YYNGEE. Trimming took off 4 bases at V and 6 bases at J, with 14 bases between the two ends. The CDR3 DNA reads as TGTGCCAGCAGCAGGCAGGGGAAAGGTAATTCACCCCTCCACTTT. Translating gives CASSRQGKGNSPLHF. Combining the CDR3 with reference TRBV9 and TRBJ1-6 gives the whole variable domain DSGVTQTPKHLITATGQRVTLRCSPRSGDLSVYWYQQSLDQGLQFLIQYYNGEERAKGNILERFSAQQFPDLHSELNLSSLELGDSALYFCASSRQGKGNSPLHFGNGTRLTVT.

This chain joins TRBV11-2 and TRBJ1-1; D not certain. The CDR3 is made up of 15 amino acids. CDR1 and CDR2 from the germline V gene are SGHAT and FQNNGV. Trimming removed 3 bases at V and 1 base at J, with 12 bases between. CDR3 nucleotides: TGTGCCAGCAGCTTTGCCGGAGCAAAGAACACTGAAGCTTTCTTT. Translated, it gives CASSFAGAKNTEAFF.

V is TRBV30 and J is TRBJ2-5; TRBD1 aligns across 7 bases. The CDR3 length is 13 residues. Germline CDR1 is GTSNPN and CDR2 is SVGIG (reference sequence). J was trimmed by 7 bases and V by 4 bases; bases with no gene match: 9. The CDR3 DNA sequence: TGTGCCTGGAACGCCGACAGGGACGGGACCCAGTACTTC. Its translation: CAWNADRDGTQYF.

The J gene is TRBJ2-2, the V gene TRBV5-4; 7 positions match TRBD1. Germline V lookup: CDR1 SGHNT, CDR2 YYREEE (reference sequence). With 3 bases clipped from V and 4 bases from J, the junction kept 6 bases outside the gene matches. The CDR3 spans 15 residues. The DNA of the CDR3 is TGTGCCAGCAGCTCACAGGGGCGAAGCACCGGGGAGCTGTTTTTT. It specifies CASSSQGRSTGELFF.

This CDR3 is CASRGWASGGTDTQYF. The CDR3 nucleotides are TGTGCCAGCAGGGGGTGGGCTAGCGGGGGCACAGATACGCAGTATTTT. V gene TRBV5-5 combines with J gene TRBJ2-3; TRBD2 matches 9 bases. This CDR3 region has 16 residues. The V gene's germline CDR1 is SGHKS and CDR2 YYEKEE (reference sequence). The V gene end was trimmed by 5 bases and the J gene end by 1 base; junction bases not matched to a gene: 8.

V usage is TRBV5-1 and J usage is TRBJ2-2, with a tentative D call TRBD1 (7 bases). V was pared by 2 bases and J by 7 bases, with 15 bases between. Germline V CDR1 and CDR2: SGHRS, YFSETQ. The CDR3 length is 15 residues. CDR3 loop: CASSFPEGASGELFF. In nucleotides, the CDR3 is TGCGCCAGCAGCTTCCCGGAGGGGGCAAGCGGGGAGCTGTTTTTT.

The V and J genes are TRBV11-2 and TRBJ2-1; TRBD2 matches at 15 bases. Germline CDR1 reads SGHAT; CDR2 reads FQNNGV. The CDR3 covers 16 residues. V trimming: 1 base; J trimming: 13 bases; junction bases outside the gene matches: 8. CDR3 DNA sequence: TGTGCCAGCAGCTTAGTTCGGACTAGCGGGGGGGATTCTCAGTTCTTC. Translation: CASSLVRTSGGDSQFF.

This clone appeared once. The chain recombines TRBV2 with TRBJ2-3; D not certain. The CDR3 is 14 residues long. Trimming cost V 1 base and J 0 bases, with 5 bases left between them. From germline, CDR1 is SNHLY and CDR2 FYNNEI. The CDR3 nucleotides read TGTGCCAGCAGTGAAGTCGTAAGCACAGATACGCAGTATTTT. Translated, it gives CASSEVVSTDTQYF.

This sequence joins TRBV19 and TRBJ2-3; the match to TRBD2 covers 11 bases. This CDR3 spans 17 amino acids. Germline loops: CDR1 LNHDA, CDR2 SQIVND (reference sequence). Trimming cost V 3 bases and J 5 bases; bases outside gene matches: 10. This CDR3 is CASSMIGLAGGRDTQYF. The CDR3 coding sequence is TGTGCCAGTAGTATGATAGGGCTAGCGGGGGGACGAGATACGCAGTATTTT.

This clone was recorded only once. The CDR3 region has the DNA TGTGCCAGCTCACCTCCGCCGGGGGACAATGAGCAGTTCTTC. Protein product: CASSPPPGDNEQFF. V usage is TRBV18 and J usage is TRBJ2-1, with D maybe TRBD2 (6 bases). Trimming removed 3 bases at V and 5 bases at J, with 11 bases between. This CDR3 comprises 14 residues. Germline CDR1 reads KGHSH; CDR2 reads LQKENI.

The genes are TRBV6-6 and TRBJ1-3; the D is unclear. This CDR3 contains 15 residues. V was cut by 7 bases and J by 8 bases, with 21 bases left in between. CDR1 is MNHNY, CDR2 SVGAGI, per germline (reference sequence). The CDR3 coding sequence is TGTGCCAGCAACAACGAAGGACGGCCGGCGGACACCATATATTTT. Its translation is CASNNEGRPADTIYF.

The rearrangement joins TRBV4-1 to TRBJ2-1; 8 bases align to TRBD2. The germline gives CDR1 MGHRA, CDR2 YSYEKL. With V trimmed by 5 bases and J by 9 bases, 15 bases remained unmatched. The CDR3 runs to 16 residues. The CDR3 protein is CASSLLAPGLVTEQFF. The DNA of the CDR3 is TGCGCCAGCAGCTTACTCGCCCCGGGACTAGTAACTGAGCAGTTCTTC.